This T cell receptor (beta chain) was observed in a study of breast tumors, draining lymph nodes, adjacent tissues. V lost 7 bases and J 2 bases, leaving 11 bases between the germline ends. The germline gives CDR1 MNHEY, CDR2 SVGEGT. The CDR3 loop spans 13 amino acids. MiXCR was run by TCRdb on the multiplex PCR reads, yielding one entry per CDR3 protein. The data show approximately 88,000 distinct CDR3 sequences, approximately 30% seen once. The lymph nodes were axillary draining lymph nodes from breast cancer patients. This clonotype was detected ten times or more. The antigen remains undetermined. General study findings and limits: Tumor and nontumor repertoires were significantly more similar in luminal-like than in basal-like breast cancer. Most tumor T cells seemingly derive from lymph node, then expand in tumor.

The clonotype was recovered from a female donor with breast cancer. Some clones in this sample may be carry-over from other donors' samples. The J gene is TRBJ2-5, the V gene TRBV6-2 or TRBV6-3; D is unresolved. Sequenced input: axillary lymph node tissue. The CDR3 loop reads CASIPGPQETQYF. The CDR3 bases are TGTGCCAGCATTCCTGGACCTCAAGAGACCCAGTACTTC.